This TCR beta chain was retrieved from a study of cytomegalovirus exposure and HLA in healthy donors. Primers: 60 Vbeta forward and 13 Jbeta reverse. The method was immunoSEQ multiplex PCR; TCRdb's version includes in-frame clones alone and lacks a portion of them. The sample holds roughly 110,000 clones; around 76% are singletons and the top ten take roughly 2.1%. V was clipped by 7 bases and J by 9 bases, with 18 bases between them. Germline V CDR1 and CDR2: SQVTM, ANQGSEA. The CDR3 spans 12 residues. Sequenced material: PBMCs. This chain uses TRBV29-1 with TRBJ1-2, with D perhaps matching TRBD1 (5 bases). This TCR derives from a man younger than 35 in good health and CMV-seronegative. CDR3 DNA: TGCAGCGCCCGCTCCGGGGGAGAGAGCTACACCTTC. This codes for CSARSGGESYTF.